The rows below give T cell receptor beta chains drawn from one sample of a study of vaccination and CD4 T cells after COVID-19. One entry per CDR3 protein results from TCRdb running MiXCR on the PCR reads. The data hold around 8,100 distinct CDR3 sequences, with about 70% observed a single time. Antigen specificity for these receptors is unknown. This specimen was cultured CD4+ T cells from blood, taken after SARS-CoV-2 vaccination. All receptors derive from a human donor with COVID-19. Each CDR3 is given with its conserved first and last residue. The order of the fields is D gene, clone size, J gene, V gene, CDR3 DNA, CDR3 protein. A D gene is named only where the DNA matches it firmly. A row's size may be missing; if present it is once, few, many or a size class.

>NA|few|TRBJ1-5|TRBV7-2
TGTGCCAGCAGCCCCTGGACAGTGAATCAGCCCCAGCATTTT
CASSPWTVNQPQHF
>TRBD2|NA|TRBJ2-3|TRBV7-2
TGTGCCAGCAGCAAAGGCGGGGGGAACACAGATACGCAGTATTTT
CASSKGGGNTDTQYF
>TRBD2|NA|TRBJ2-1|TRBV5-5
TGTGCCAGCAGCTCGGGGGCACTAGCGGGGATCGATGAGCAGTTCTTC
CASSSGALAGIDEQFF
>TRBD2|once|TRBJ2-5|TRBV7-2
TGTGCCAGCAGCTTGCAGCGGGGGGGCCGAGGGGAGACCCAGTACTTC
CASSLQRGGRGETQYF
>NA|NA|TRBJ2-2|TRBV20-1
TGCAGTGCTAGAGTGGGTCAGGGGGGCACCGGGGAGCTGTTTTTT
CSARVGQGGTGELFF
>TRBD1|NA|TRBJ1-1|TRBV6-1
TGTGCCAGCAGTCCCAGGCTCCAGGGCAGGGGGCTGAGCACTGAAGCTTTCTTT
CASSPRLQGRGLSTEAFF
>TRBD2|NA|TRBJ2-7|TRBV20-1
TGCAGTGCTAGAGATCGGCTAGCGGGGGCCTACGAGCAGTACTTC
CSARDRLAGAYEQYF
>NA|NA|TRBJ2-2|TRBV24-1
TGTGCCACCAGTGACCCTCGGCCGGGCGGGGAGCTGTTTTTT
CATSDPRPGGELFF
>TRBD1|NA|TRBJ1-2|TRBV4-2
TGTGCCAGCAGCCAAGACCAGCGACAGGGGGACGGCTACACCTTC
CASSQDQRQGDGYTF
>NA|NA|TRBJ1-2|TRBV7-9
TGTGCCAGCAGCCCACAAGGAGGGGCAGGGTTAAGCGGCTATGGCTACACCTTC
CASSPQGGAGLSGYGYTF
>TRBD2|few|TRBJ2-5|TRBV6-1
TGTGCCAGCAGCGGGGGGAGGACGGGAGAGACCCAGTACTTC
CASSGGRTGETQYF
>NA|NA|TRBJ1-6|TRBV20-1
TGCAGTGCTGTGGTCCAGGTTAATTCACCCCTCCACTTT
CSAVVQVNSPLHF
>NA|NA|TRBJ1-5|TRBV27
TGTGCCAGCAGGCCAGGGTCCACGGCGGATCAGCCCCAGCATTTT
CASRPGSTADQPQHF
>NA|NA|TRBJ2-1|TRBV20-1
TGCAGCGGACGACGGGGATGGGCTGAGCAGTTCTTC
CSGRRGWAEQFF
>TRBD1|NA|TRBJ1-1|TRBV27
TGTGCCAGCAGCGGACAGGGTCGCACTGAAGCTTTCTTT
CASSGQGRTEAFF
>NA|NA|TRBJ2-7|TRBV7-8
TGTGCCAGCAGCCAAAGGGGGTCGAGCTCCTACGAGCAGTACTTC
CASSQRGSSSYEQYF
>NA|NA|TRBJ1-1|TRBV6-2/TRBV6-3
TGTGCCAGCGGGGAGAGACAGGTCATGAACACTGAAGCTTTCTTT
CASGERQVMNTEAFF
>NA|NA|TRBJ2-2|TRBV7-2
TGTGCCAGCAGCGCTCCAGTGAGTAACACCGGGGAGCTGTTTTTT
CASSAPVSNTGELFF
>NA|medium-sized|TRBJ2-7|TRBV2
TGTGCCAGCATAGGGCGGGACATTCGCGGGGGATTTTCCTACGAGCAGTACTTC
CASIGRDIRGGFSYEQYF
>TRBD1|NA|TRBJ1-2|TRBV11-2
TGTGCCAGCAGCCAAACTACAGGGGGAATTAACTATGGCTACACCTTC
CASSQTTGGINYGYTF
>TRBD1|NA|TRBJ1-1|TRBV6-1
TGTGCCAGCAGTGAGGACAGGGTTCGAACTGAAGCTTTCTTT
CASSEDRVRTEAFF
>NA|NA|TRBJ1-1|TRBV7-6
TGTGCCAGCAGCAAAATACAGGGTTTGAGAGGCACTGAAGCTTTCTTT
CASSKIQGLRGTEAFF
>NA|NA|TRBJ2-1|TRBV10-2
TGCGCCAGCACCCTCGCTCAGGAGCAGTTCTTC
CASTLAQEQFF
>TRBD1|NA|TRBJ1-2|TRBV20-1
TGCAGTGCTAGACCGACAGGGGAGAATCGTCGGTATGGCTACACCTTC
CSARPTGENRRYGYTF
>TRBD1|NA|TRBJ1-6|TRBV27
TGTGCCAGCAGTTTATCGGGGACAGGGGATCGTTTTAATTCACCCCTCCACTTT
CASSLSGTGDRFNSPLHF
>NA|large|TRBJ1-5|TRBV7-3
TGTGCCAGCAGCTTACCCCGGGACAAAAATAGCAATCAGCCCCAGCATTTT
CASSLPRDKNSNQPQHF
>NA|NA|TRBJ2-2|TRBV6-1
TGTGCCAGCACCTTTACGTGGGGGGCGTCAGGGGAGCTGTTTTTT
CASTFTWGASGELFF
>NA|large|TRBJ2-7|TRBV5-5
TGTGCCAGCACGGGCAACTCCTACGAGCAGTACTTC
CASTGNSYEQYF
>TRBD2|NA|TRBJ2-1|TRBV6-5
TGTGCCAGCAGTTACTCGGAGCGGGGGACCTACAATGAGCAGTTCTTC
CASSYSERGTYNEQFF